A single sample is the source of the 5 T cell receptor beta chains below, sequenced in a study of beta chain features in type 1 diabetes. Reverse transcribing all isolated RNA meant expressed TCRB transcripts were sequenced. The protocol was immunoSEQ multiplex PCR, while the TCRdb copy is restricted to in-frame clones and leaves out a portion. In the table there are more than 300,000 clones, less than 15% of which are singletons. What was sequenced was naive CD4+ T cells from blood. Receptors originate from a woman between 18 and 29 years old in good health.

The sample holds a few counts of this clone. This rearrangement joins TRBV5-4 to TRBJ2-5; 8 positions match TRBD2. TRBJ2-7 matches the DNA end more closely, so the J call is doubtful. This CDR3 has 15 amino acids. Germline-derived CDR1 and CDR2 are SGHNT and YYREEE (reference sequence). CDR3 protein: CASSLTSGSSYEQYF. The CDR3 nucleotides read TGTGCCAGCAGCTTGACTAGCGGCAGCTCCTACGAGCAGTACTTC.

This chain connects TRBV15 to TRBJ2-7; TRBD1 might be the D (5 bases). The CDR3 is 14 amino acids. V lost 0 bases to trimming and J lost 7 bases, with 13 bases between them. Germline assignment: CDR1 LNHNV and CDR2 YYDKDF (reference sequence). In nucleotides, the CDR3 is TGTGCCACCAGCAGAGATCAAGGGGCCGGGGAGCAGTACTTC. It translates to CATSRDQGAGEQYF.

This rearrangement joins TRBV6-1 to TRBJ2-5, with TRBD2 matching over 8 bases. CDR3 length equals 14 residues. The germline CDR1 and CDR2 sequences are MNHNS and SASEGT. The V gene end was trimmed by 5 bases and the J gene end by 5 bases; junction bases not matched to a gene: 7. The CDR3 sequence is CASSWSGREETQYF. The CDR3 region has the DNA TGTGCCAGCAGTTGGAGCGGGAGAGAGGAGACCCAGTACTTC.

This clone was counted a few times. J is TRBJ1-1 and V is TRBV9; D not resolved. The V and J ends lost 4 bases and 0 bases respectively, with 16 bases between them. CDR1 is SGDLS, CDR2 YYNGEE, per germline. The CDR3 sequence is 16 residues long. CDR3 sequence (DNA): TGTGCCAGCAGCCCAACGCAAGAAACAGTGAACACTGAAGCTTTCTTT. It codes for CASSPTQETVNTEAFF.

In this sample, this clone turned up a few times. Other DNA sequences in this sample translate to the same CDR3. The J gene is TRBJ2-3, the V gene TRBV29-1, with unresolved D. CDR3 length: 13 amino acids. Per germline, CDR1 SQVTM and CDR2 ANQGSEA. The V and J ends lost 5 bases and 0 bases respectively, with 9 bases between them. The DNA of the CDR3 is TGCAGCGTTCGTGGGCGAAGCACAGATACGCAGTATTTT. It codes for CSVRGRSTDTQYF.